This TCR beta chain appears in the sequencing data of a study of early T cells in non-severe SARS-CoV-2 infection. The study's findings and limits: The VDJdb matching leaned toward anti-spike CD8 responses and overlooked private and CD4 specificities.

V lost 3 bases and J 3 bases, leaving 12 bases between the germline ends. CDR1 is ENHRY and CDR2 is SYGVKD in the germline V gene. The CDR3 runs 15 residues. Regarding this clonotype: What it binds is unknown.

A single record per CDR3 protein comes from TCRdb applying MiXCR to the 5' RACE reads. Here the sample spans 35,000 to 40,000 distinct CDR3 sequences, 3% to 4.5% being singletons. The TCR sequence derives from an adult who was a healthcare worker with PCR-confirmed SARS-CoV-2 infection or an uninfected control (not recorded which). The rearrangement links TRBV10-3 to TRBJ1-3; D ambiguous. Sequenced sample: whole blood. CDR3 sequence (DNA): TGTGCCATCAGTGAAATGGCCGCGGGTGGAAACACCATATATTTT. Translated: CAISEMAAGGNTIYF.